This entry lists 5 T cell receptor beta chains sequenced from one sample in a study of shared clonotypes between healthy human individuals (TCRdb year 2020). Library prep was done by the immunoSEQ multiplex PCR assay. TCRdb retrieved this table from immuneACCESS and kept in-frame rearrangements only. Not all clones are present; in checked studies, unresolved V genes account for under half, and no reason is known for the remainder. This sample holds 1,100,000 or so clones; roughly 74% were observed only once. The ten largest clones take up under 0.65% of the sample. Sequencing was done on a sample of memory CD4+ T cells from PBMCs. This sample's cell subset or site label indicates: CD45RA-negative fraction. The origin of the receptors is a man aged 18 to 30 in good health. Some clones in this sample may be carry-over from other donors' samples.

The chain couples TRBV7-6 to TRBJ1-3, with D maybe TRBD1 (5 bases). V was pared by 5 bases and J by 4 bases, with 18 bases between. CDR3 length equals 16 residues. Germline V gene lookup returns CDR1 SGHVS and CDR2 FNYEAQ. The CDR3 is CASSLAEGTTGNTIYF. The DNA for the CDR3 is TGTGCCAGCAGCCTCGCCGAGGGGACGACCGGAAACACCATATATTTT.

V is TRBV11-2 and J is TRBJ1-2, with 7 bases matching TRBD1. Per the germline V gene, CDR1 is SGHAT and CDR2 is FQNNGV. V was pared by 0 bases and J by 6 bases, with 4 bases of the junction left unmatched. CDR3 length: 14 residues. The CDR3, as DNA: TGTGCCAGCAGCTTAGATCAGGGGGGGAATGGCTACACCTTC. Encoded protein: CASSLDQGGNGYTF.

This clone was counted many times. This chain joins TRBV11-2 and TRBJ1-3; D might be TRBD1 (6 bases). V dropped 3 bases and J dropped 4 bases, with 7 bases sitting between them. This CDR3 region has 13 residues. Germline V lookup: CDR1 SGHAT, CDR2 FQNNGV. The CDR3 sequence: CASSFTGGNTIYF. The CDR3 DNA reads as TGTGCCAGCAGCTTCACAGGGGGAAACACCATATATTTT.

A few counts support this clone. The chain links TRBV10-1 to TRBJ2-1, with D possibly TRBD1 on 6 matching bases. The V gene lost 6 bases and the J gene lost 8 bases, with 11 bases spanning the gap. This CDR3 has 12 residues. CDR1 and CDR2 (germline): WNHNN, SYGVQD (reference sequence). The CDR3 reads CASSTGSDEQFF. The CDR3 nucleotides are TGCGCCAGCAGCACAGGGAGCGATGAGCAGTTCTTC.

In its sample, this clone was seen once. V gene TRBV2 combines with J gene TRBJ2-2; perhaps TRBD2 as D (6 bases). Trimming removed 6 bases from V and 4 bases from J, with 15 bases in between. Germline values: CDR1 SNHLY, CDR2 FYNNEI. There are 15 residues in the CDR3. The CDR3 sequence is CASRPSGVPTGELFF. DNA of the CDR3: TGTGCCAGCAGACCTTCGGGGGTCCCCACCGGGGAGCTGTTTTTT.